This T cell receptor beta chain derives from a study of cytomegalovirus exposure and HLA in healthy donors. The wider study: Researchers previously reported finding roughly 120 million unique TCR beta sequences from about 170 million T cells. From donors who were HLA-typed, an early data release held about 89 million unique TCRs. Within the Caucasian-associated ancestry cluster were around 80% of the roughly 400 genotyped donors. Broader study findings: Researchers left out some V segments, among them TRBV6-2 and TRBV6-3, as indistinguishable.

Remarks on this clone: Its specificity is not known.

Amplification used 60 Vbeta primers and 13 Jbeta primers. TCRdb keeps only in-frame clones here, not all; method: immunoSEQ multiplex PCR. Of about 180,000 clones listed, under 85% are singletons. From germline, CDR1 is MGHRA and CDR2 YSYEKL. The CDR3 spans 16 residues. The V gene lost 1 base and the J gene lost 1 base, with 14 bases spanning the gap. The receptor was isolated from a man younger than 30 in good health and CMV-seronegative. Sequencing was carried out using PBMCs. This sequence joins TRBV4-1 and TRBJ2-7, with D possibly matching TRBD2 (6 bases). This CDR3 reads CASSQALSGSSYEQYF. The CDR3 nucleotides read TGCGCCAGCAGCCAAGCATTATCCGGGAGTTCCTACGAGCAGTACTTC.